These 29 T cell receptor beta chains originate from one sample sequenced in a study of T-cell reconstitution after alpha-beta-depleted transplantation in children. Researchers prepared the TCRbeta library using unique molecular identifiers, the study reports. From the PCR reads, TCRdb called clonotypes with MiXCR, one entry per CDR3 protein. In the table there are around 370,000 distinct CDR3 sequences, 10% of which are singletons. Sequences were derived from PBMCs from the stem cell graft donor, sampled from the stem cell graft. Receptor source: a human donor who donated a stem cell graft to a child with acute lymphoblastic leukemia.

This clonotype was picked up many times. The chain is built from TRBV5-1 and TRBJ2-2, with 11 bases fitting TRBD2. The CDR3 is made up of 15 amino acids. V lost 0 bases, J lost 7 bases, and 2 bases stayed unmatched. CDR1 SGHRS and CDR2 YFSETQ come from the germline V gene. CDR3 region: CASSLVGTSGGELFF. As DNA, the CDR3 is TGCGCCAGCAGCTTGGTTGGGACTAGCGGCGGGGAGCTGTTTTTT.

Only a few counts were recorded for this clonotype. CDR3 nucleotides: TGTGCCAGCAGTTCGCCCCGACTGGCAACTAATGAAAAACTGTTTTTT. This sequence encodes CASSSPRLATNEKLFF. This chain joins TRBV12-3 or TRBV12-4 and TRBJ1-4; no firm D call. CDR3 length equals 16 residues. Trimming pared 4 bases from V and 0 bases from J, leaving 12 bases between.

The rearrangement links TRBV7-2 to TRBJ1-2; 7 nucleotides match TRBD1. Germline loops: CDR1 SGHTA, CDR2 FQGNSA. This CDR3 contains 15 residues. V gave up 5 bases and J gave up 8 bases; unmatched junction bases: 14. CDR3 DNA: TGTGCCAGCAGCAGCATCCAGACAGGGCAAAGAGGCTACACCTTC. This translates into CASSSIQTGQRGYTF.

The chain links TRBV2 to TRBJ1-5, with TRBD1 matching 7 bases. After removal of 4 bases from V and 4 bases from J, the junction contained 7 bases not matched to a gene. This CDR3 region has 15 residues. CDR1 and CDR2 (germline): SNHLY, FYNNEI. The CDR3 region has the DNA TGTGCCAGCAGTGTGGGGGGGACAGTAAATCAGCCCCAGCATTTT. It encodes CASSVGGTVNQPQHF.

This clonotype turned up a few times. The chain joins TRBV30 to TRBJ2-1; 12 bases agree with TRBD1. V dropped 2 bases and J dropped 7; count of bases not matched to a gene: 12. This CDR3 is built from 17 residues. CDR1 GTSNPN and CDR2 SVGIG come from the germline V gene (reference sequence). Here the CDR3 DNA reads TGTGCCTGGAGTCGTACCCGGGGACAGGGGGCAGAAAATGAGCAGTTCTTC. Its protein product is CAWSRTRGQGAENEQFF.

V and J are TRBV12-3 or TRBV12-4 and TRBJ2-5, with TRBD1 identical over 8 bases. Unmatched junction bases numbered 16, after V lost 8 bases and J lost 5 bases. This CDR3 has 16 amino acids. CDR3 bases: TGTGCCAGCGGACAAGCCAGGACAGGGTTAACGGAGACCCAGTACTTC. Its protein product is CASGQARTGLTETQYF.

This clonotype was seen repeatedly, ten times or more. V and J are TRBV7-8 and TRBJ2-3; 9 bases are a match to TRBD2. Per the germline V gene, CDR1 is SGHVS and CDR2 is FQNEAQ. This CDR3 comprises 18 residues. J gave up 2 bases and V 0 bases, and 9 bases lay outside the gene matches. The CDR3 nucleotides are TGTGCCAGCAGCTTAGCGACTAGCGGAGCAACGTTCACAGATACGCAGTATTTT. Its translation is CASSLATSGATFTDTQYF.

There are a few counts of this clonotype. This chain joins TRBV7-3 and TRBJ1-2; TRBD1 matches at 9 bases. Germline CDR1 SGHTA, CDR2 FQGTGA. This CDR3 comprises 15 residues. The trim removed 2 bases at V and 1 base at J, leaving 2 bases unmatched. The DNA of the CDR3 is TGTGCCAGCAGCTTAGAGGGACAGGGTAACTATGGCTACACCTTC. This codes for CASSLEGQGNYGYTF.

This clonotype was detected ten times or more. The gene calls are TRBV28 and TRBJ2-7; TRBD1 agrees at 9 bases. The V and J ends lost 8 bases and 2 bases, in that order; junction bases with no gene match: 16. The germline gives CDR1 MDHEN, CDR2 SYDVKM. This CDR3 has 17 amino acids. The CDR3 region has the DNA TGTGCCAGCGGCGCGGGGTCGGGGACAGGGTTACCCTACGAGCAGTACTTC. This codes for CASGAGSGTGLPYEQYF.

Only a few counts were recorded for this clonotype. The chain has TRBV7-2 and TRBJ2-5; 10 bases match TRBD2. Trimming removed 1 base from V and 5 bases from J; junction bases left unmatched: 7. The germline V gene has CDR1 SGHTA and CDR2 FQGNSA. The CDR3 covers 16 residues. The CDR3: CASSLEIASGSETQYF. CDR3 DNA sequence: TGTGCCAGCAGCTTAGAGATTGCTAGCGGGAGTGAGACCCAGTACTTC.

This clonotype was seen more than once but under ten times. The chain employs TRBV7-9 and TRBJ2-1; TRBD2 agrees at 8 bases. Germline CDR1 is SEHNR and CDR2 is FQNEAQ (reference sequence). CDR3 length equals 17 residues. The junction had 9 bases not matched to a gene; V was cut back by 5 bases and J by 0 bases. CDR3 DNA sequence: TGTGCCAGCAGCGCCGATAGCGGGGATAGCTCCTACAATGAGCAGTTCTTC. It encodes CASSADSGDSSYNEQFF.

This clonotype was counted ten times or more. The chain employs TRBV6-2 or TRBV6-3 and TRBJ2-7; perhaps TRBD1 as D (5 bases). This CDR3 region has 14 residues. Germline loops: CDR1 MNHEY, CDR2 SVGEGT. V lost 6 bases and J lost 3, with 15 bases in between. The CDR3, as DNA: TGTGCCAGCAGCAGGGATGTTGGTCGCTACGAGCAGTACTTC. It codes for CASSRDVGRYEQYF.

This clonotype appeared many times. This chain joins TRBV3-1 and TRBJ2-7; 8 bases are a match to TRBD2. V lost 1 base to trimming and J lost 7 bases; unmatched junction nucleotides: 12. The germline CDR1 and CDR2 sequences are LGHDT and YNNKEL (reference sequence). CDR3 length: 16 amino acids. The DNA of the CDR3 is TGTGCCAGCAGCCAAGTCGGACTAGCTCTTCAGCGGGAGCAGTACTTC. Translating gives CASSQVGLALQREQYF.

In its sample, this clonotype was seen a few times. The chain has TRBV5-1 and TRBJ2-5; 8 bases agree with TRBD1. The junction had 9 bases not matched to a gene; V was cut back by 0 bases and J by 5 bases. The CDR3 covers 16 residues. In germline, CDR1 is SGHRS, CDR2 YFSETQ. CDR3 in DNA: TGCGCCAGCAGCTTGGCAGGGGGCGTTCAGTGGGAGACCCAGTACTTC. As protein: CASSLAGGVQWETQYF.

This clonotype showed up just a few times. This chain links TRBV7-2 with TRBJ2-7; 8 nucleotides agree with TRBD2. V lost 3 bases and J lost 2; bases outside the gene matches: 12. The CDR3 sequence is 17 residues long. Germline assignment: CDR1 SGHTA and CDR2 FQGNSA. DNA of the CDR3: TGTGCCAGCAGCTTTCCTAGCGGGCTTCCCTATACCTACGAGCAGTACTTC. This codes for CASSFPSGLPYTYEQYF.

This clonotype was seen a few times. CDR3 sequence (DNA): TGCAGCGTTGAAAAAGCGGGAGGCCCCTCCTACAATGAGCAGTTCTTC. This sequence encodes CSVEKAGGPSYNEQFF. The chain uses TRBV29-1 and TRBJ2-1; 9 nucleotides line up with TRBD2. The CDR3 is 16 amino acids. J was trimmed by 0 bases and V by 2 bases; bases with no gene match: 5. CDR1 is SQVTM and CDR2 is ANQGSEA in the germline V gene.

This clonotype came up many times. The chain recombines TRBV5-5 with TRBJ2-3; D gene uncertain. The CDR3 extends over 15 amino acids. Germline loops: CDR1 SGHKS, CDR2 YYEKEE (reference sequence). Trimming removed 4 bases from V and 0 bases from J, with 12 bases in between. The CDR3 DNA sequence: TGTGCCAGCAGCACCGGACCCGCTAGCACAGATACGCAGTATTTT. It codes for CASSTGPASTDTQYF.

The J gene is TRBJ1-2, the V gene TRBV7-2, with unresolved D. CDR1 and CDR2 from the germline V gene are SGHTA and FQGNSA. The length of the CDR3 is 16 residues. Trimming took off 2 bases at V and 5 bases at J, with 18 bases between the two ends. The CDR3: CASSLSGREPGYGYTF. CDR3 bases: TGTGCCAGCAGCTTATCCGGGAGAGAACCAGGATATGGCTACACCTTC.

This chain links TRBV5-1 with TRBJ1-6, with D possibly matching TRBD1 (6 bases). The CDR3 spans 16 residues. The germline CDR1 and CDR2 sequences are SGHRS and YFSETQ. Trimming shortened V by 2 bases and J by 5 bases, and 14 bases separated the two germline ends. The CDR3 here is CASSLEGGEDNSPLHF. The CDR3 DNA is TGCGCCAGCAGCTTAGAAGGGGGAGAAGATAATTCACCCCTCCACTTT.

This clonotype was counted at least ten times. The genes are TRBV24-1 and TRBJ2-1, with TRBD2 matching over 8 bases. The CDR3 contains 15 residues. V gave up 1 base and J gave up 8 bases; unmatched junction bases: 6. In germline, CDR1 is KGHDR, CDR2 SFDVKD. The CDR3 here is CATSDFDGRADEQFF. The CDR3 bases are TGTGCCACCAGTGATTTCGACGGGAGGGCCGATGAGCAGTTCTTC.

V is TRBV15 and J is TRBJ2-3; maybe TRBD1 (5 bases). CDR1 and CDR2 (germline): LNHNV, YYDKDF (reference sequence). CDR3 length equals 18 residues. The V and J ends lost 0 bases and 2 bases respectively, with 18 bases between them. The CDR3 DNA reads as TGTGCCACCAGCAGAGATATCTTAGGGGTCGAGATCACAGATACGCAGTATTTT. Translated, it gives CATSRDILGVEITDTQYF.

This clonotype was recorded many times. The V call is TRBV5-1, the J call TRBJ2-1; 11 positions agree with TRBD1. The germline V gene encodes CDR1 SGHRS and CDR2 YFSETQ. J was trimmed by 9 bases and V by 3 bases; bases with no gene match: 8. CDR3 size: 15 residues. This chain's CDR3 is CASSSPGQGGLEQFF. In DNA, the CDR3 is TGCGCCAGCAGCTCCCCGGGACAGGGGGGACTTGAGCAGTTCTTC.

In this sample, this clonotype turned up many times. The CDR3: CSAPIPPSYEQYF. As DNA, the CDR3 is TGCAGTGCTCCAATTCCCCCCTCCTACGAGCAGTACTTC. This sequence joins TRBV20-1 and TRBJ2-7; no definite D call. Trimming removed 5 bases from V and 0 bases from J, with 11 bases in between. The V gene's germline CDR1 is DFQATT and CDR2 SNEGSKA (reference sequence). This CDR3 region has 13 residues.

This clonotype was counted many times. This chain uses TRBV11-1 with TRBJ2-1, with 10 bases that match TRBD1. J was trimmed by 0 bases and V by 0 bases; bases with no gene match: 8. Looked up from germline, CDR1 is SGHAT and CDR2 is FQDESV (reference sequence). CDR3 length: 19 amino acids. The CDR3 region has the DNA TGTGCCAGCAGCTTAGCCCGGACAGGGGGGATTCCCTCCTACAATGAGCAGTTCTTC. It specifies CASSLARTGGIPSYNEQFF.

The chain links TRBV7-2 to TRBJ1-2; no firm D call. The germline V gene encodes CDR1 SGHTA and CDR2 FQGNSA. Trimming left V 5 bases short and J 0 bases short, with 13 bases between. The CDR3 extends over 15 amino acids. The CDR3 nucleotides are TGTGCCAGCAGCGTATCCGGGCCTGCTAACTATGGCTACACCTTC. Its protein is CASSVSGPANYGYTF.

The chain carries TRBV5-1 and TRBJ1-6; the D is unclear. Between the trimmed V and J ends, which lost 4 bases and 8 bases, there was a span of 40 bases. In germline, CDR1 is SGHRS, CDR2 YFSETQ. The CDR3 consists of 23 residues. CDR3 DNA sequence: TGCGCCAGCAGCCCGCGCTCACCATCATATCGGGCCACTTATGCCGCGTACGATTCACCCCTCCACTTT. Translation: CASSPRSPSYRATYAAYDSPLHF.

The chain is built from TRBV10-3 and TRBJ2-5, with D perhaps TRBD1 (7 bases). Germline CDR1 ENHRY, CDR2 SYGVKD. The CDR3 is 16 residues long. V was shortened by 2 bases and J by 2 bases, with 15 bases between the two germline ends. The CDR3 reads CAISERSRGEQETQYF. The CDR3 bases are TGTGCCATCAGTGAGAGGAGCAGGGGGGAGCAAGAGACCCAGTACTTC.

This clonotype showed up many times. The chain recombines TRBV28 with TRBJ1-5; perhaps TRBD1 as D (5 bases). Germline CDR1 MDHEN, CDR2 SYDVKM. Trimming left V 7 bases short and J 11 bases short, with 15 bases between. This CDR3 is 12 amino acids long. The CDR3 protein is CASTPRVGAQHF. In DNA form, the CDR3 reads TGTGCCAGCACCCCACGGGTGGGGGCCCAGCATTTT.

This chain links TRBV20-1 with TRBJ2-4, with no clear D. The CDR3 loop spans 17 amino acids. CDR1 and CDR2 (germline): DFQATT, SNEGSKA (reference sequence). Trimming pared 1 base from V and 3 bases from J, leaving 19 bases between. For the CDR3, the DNA is TGCAGTGCTAGAGCTCCCCCACTTTTAATTGGCAAAAACATTCAGTACTTC. Amino acids: CSARAPPLLIGKNIQYF.